The entry that follows covers one T cell receptor beta chain sequence. This clone has only one observation. Its antigen remains unidentified. No base-level quality is on record; no much larger clone is a single base apart. The sample originates from a study of sequential checkpoint blockade in melanoma (dated by TCRdb to 2018 to 2020). About the full investigation: Using 1:1 randomization, the trial assigned patients either to first-line nivolumab followed by ipilimumab (arm A) or to ipilimumab followed by nivolumab (arm B). Both trial sequences were followed by maintenance nivolumab. Study-wide findings and limitations: Larger, independent patient cohorts are needed to validate the response-prediction model that combines TCR metrics and mutation burden.

The treatment or condition label of this sample denotes: randomized to nivolumab then ipilimumab (arm A) or the reverse (arm B). None of the trial patients had been given prior DNA-damaging chemotherapy. Live CD3+CD8+ cells negative for CD19 and CD56 were sorted from thawed PBMCs on a FACS Aria II flow cytometer. The samples were obtained from melanoma patients enrolled in CheckMate 064, an open-label, randomized phase II trial testing sequential checkpoint blockade. Leukapheresis was used to collect peripheral blood mononuclear cells, which were then purified with Ficoll-Paque and frozen in human serum with roughly 10% DMSO. Purity of sorted blood CD3+CD8+ cells was verified at >98% immediately after sorting, followed by DNA extraction. Unmatched junction bases come to 2, with V trimmed by 4 bases and J by 6 bases. The CDR3 has 14 amino acids, counting the end cysteine and phenylalanine. Only the CDR3 DNA stays, 42 bases, in frame from base 1. Per the germline V gene (reference sequence), MNHEY is the CDR1 and SMNVEV is the CDR2.

The immunoSEQ Assay was used to immunosequence TCRbeta CDR3 regions from genomic DNA. Genomic DNA was amplified by bias-controlled multiplex PCR before high-throughput sequencing. Concerning the study's data processing: To quantify the absolute abundance of each unique TCRbeta CDR3 region, the sequences were collapsed and filtered. Clonality, defined as 1 minus Pielou's evenness, was calculated using only productive rearrangements. A previously published method was used to identify clones with significantly greater frequencies in on-treatment samples than in baseline samples. TCRdb holds this immuneACCESS table with in-frame rearrangements only. Some clones are missing; in checked studies, unresolved V genes explain under half, and the rest has no known cause. V, J and clone size reflect that table, while D and trimming were determined from the DNA. This sample comprises over 4,500 clones, roughly 50% of them detected only once. The top ten hold about 39% of the sample.

The receptor's source is a human donor with melanoma. Rearrangement joined TRBV27 to TRBJ2-1; 11 of the junction bases match TRBD1. Source: CD8+ T cells sorted from blood (inferred from file names), taken from a patient given nivolumab and ipilimumab in sequence. The DNA sequence is given as TGTGCCAGCAGTTGGACAGGGGGCTCCAATGAGCAGTTCTTC. Translated, this is CASSWTGGSNEQFF.